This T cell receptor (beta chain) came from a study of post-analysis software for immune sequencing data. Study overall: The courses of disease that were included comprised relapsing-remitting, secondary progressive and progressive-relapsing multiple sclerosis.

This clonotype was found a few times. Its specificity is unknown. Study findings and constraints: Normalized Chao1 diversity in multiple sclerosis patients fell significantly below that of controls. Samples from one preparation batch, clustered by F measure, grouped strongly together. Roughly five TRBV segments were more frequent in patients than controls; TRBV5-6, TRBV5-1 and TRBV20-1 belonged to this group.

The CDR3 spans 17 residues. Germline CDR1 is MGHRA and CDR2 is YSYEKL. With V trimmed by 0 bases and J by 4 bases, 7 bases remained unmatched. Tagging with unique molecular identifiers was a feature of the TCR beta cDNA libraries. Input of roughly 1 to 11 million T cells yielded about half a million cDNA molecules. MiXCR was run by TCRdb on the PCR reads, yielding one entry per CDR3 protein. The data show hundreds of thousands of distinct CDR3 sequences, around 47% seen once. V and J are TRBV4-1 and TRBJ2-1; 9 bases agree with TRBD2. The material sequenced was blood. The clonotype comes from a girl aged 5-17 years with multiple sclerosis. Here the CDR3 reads CASSQDRGRAVYNEQFF. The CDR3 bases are TGCGCCAGCAGCCAAGATCGCGGGAGGGCCGTATACAATGAGCAGTTCTTC.